These 12 T cell receptor beta chains originate from one sample sequenced in a study of OX40 agonist ivuxolimab in advanced cancers. Only in-frame clones appear in the TCRdb table, and some are missing; sequencing was by immunoSEQ multiplex PCR. The table has 75,000 to 95,000 clones, roughly 86% seen once. The sample was CD4+ or CD8+ T cells sorted from blood, taken in a trial of the OX40 agonist ivuxolimab. The receptors shown here come from an adult with an advanced solid tumor such as melanoma, head and neck, liver or kidney cancer.

The chain links TRBV18 to TRBJ2-1; 8 bases align to TRBD1. Trimming removed 3 bases from V and 7 bases from J; junction bases left unmatched: 5. CDR1 KGHSH and CDR2 LQKENI come from the germline V gene. The CDR3 is 14 amino acids. The CDR3 DNA reads TGTGCCAGCTCACCCAACAGGGGGGAGAATGAGCAGTTCTTC. It encodes CASSPNRGENEQFF.

This clone appeared once. The V call is TRBV15, the J call TRBJ2-7, with TRBD1 matching 9 bases. CDR1 and CDR2 from the germline V gene are LNHNV and YYDKDF (reference sequence). Losses at the gene ends were 8 bases for V and 7 bases for J; bases not matched to a gene: 9. This CDR3 spans 13 amino acids. CDR3: CATSTGQGLEQYV. Here the CDR3 DNA reads TGTGCCACCTCAACGGGACAGGGCCTTGAGCAGTACGTC.

J is TRBJ1-1 and V is TRBV4-3; D perhaps matches TRBD1 (5 bases). V shed 0 bases and J shed 3 bases, with 8 bases lying between them. Germline CDR1 and CDR2: LGHNA and YSLEER. The CDR3 spans 14 residues. The CDR3 spells CASSQDLGDTEAFF. The CDR3 region has the DNA TGCGCCAGCAGCCAAGATCTGGGGGACACTGAAGCTTTCTTT.

In this sample, this clone turned up once. Distinct nucleotide sequences in the sample also encode this CDR3. The chain has TRBV7-9 and TRBJ1-5, with 9 positions matching TRBD1. Germline lookup yields CDR1 SEHNR and CDR2 FQNEAQ (reference sequence). This CDR3 has 17 amino acids. The V segment lost 1 base and the J segment 0 bases; nucleotides outside the gene matches: 4. The CDR3 DNA reads TGTGCCAGCAGCTTAGGGACAGGGGACTATAGCAATCAGCCCCAGCATTTT. Translating it yields CASSLGTGDYSNQPQHF.

The count of this clone is one. V gene TRBV28 combines with J gene TRBJ2-2; 9 nucleotides match TRBD1. The CDR3 covers 14 residues. Trimming cost V 6 bases and J 4 bases; bases outside gene matches: 3. CDR1 and CDR2 from the germline V gene are MDHEN and SYDVKM. CDR3 nucleotide sequence: TGTGCCAGCAGGGGGACAGGGTCCACCGGGGAGCTGTTTTTT. Its protein product is CASRGTGSTGELFF. Supplemented by reference TRBV28 and TRBJ2-2, the full variable domain reads DVKVTQSSRYLVKRTGEKVFLECVQDMDHENMFWYRQDPGLGLRLIYFSYDVKMKEKGDIPEGYSVSREKKERFSLILESASTNQTSMYLCASRGTGSTGELFFGEGSRLTVL.

V gene TRBV11-2 combines with J gene TRBJ2-3, with 9 positions matching TRBD2. Germline V gene lookup returns CDR1 SGHAT and CDR2 FQNNGV. The V gene end was trimmed by 1 base and the J gene end by 2 bases; junction bases not matched to a gene: 4. The CDR3 sequence is 16 residues long. The CDR3 spells CASSLGTSEYTDTQYF. The CDR3 bases are TGTGCCAGCAGCTTAGGGACTAGCGAGTACACAGATACGCAGTATTTT.

This chain connects TRBV2 to TRBJ2-5; 11 nucleotides align to TRBD1. The CDR3 sequence is 16 residues long. Germline values: CDR1 SNHLY, CDR2 FYNNEI. Trimming at V came to 3 bases and at J to 5 bases, leaving 8 bases not matched to a gene. CDR3 nucleotides: TGTGCCAGCAGTGAGTGGGACAGGGGGACCCGGGAGACCCAGTACTTC. Translated: CASSEWDRGTRETQYF.

This chain joins TRBV6-5 and TRBJ2-3; possible D gene TRBD2, 6 bases. Trimming took off 10 bases at V and 2 bases at J, with 10 bases between the two ends. This CDR3 is built from 12 residues. CDR1 and CDR2 (germline): MNHEY, SVGAGI. The CDR3 here is CATGVATDTQYF. The CDR3, as DNA: TGTGCCACGGGGGTAGCCACAGATACGCAGTATTTT.

The genes are TRBV2 and TRBJ2-2; D gene unclear. The ends were cut back, 8 bases at V and 0 bases at J, with 13 bases in the middle. CDR1 and CDR2 (germline): SNHLY, FYNNEI. This CDR3 region has 15 residues. This chain's CDR3 is CASDEFGANTGELFF. The CDR3 coding sequence is TGTGCCAGCGACGAATTTGGGGCGAACACCGGGGAGCTGTTTTTT.

The rearrangement joins TRBV10-2 to TRBJ1-2; possible D gene TRBD1, 5 bases. There are 12 residues in the CDR3. Germline-derived CDR1 and CDR2 are WSHSY and SAAADI. V shed 8 bases and J shed 6 bases, with 13 bases lying between them. The CDR3 DNA reads as TGCGCCAGCTCAGGAGCAGGGAATGGCTACACCTTC. Its translation is CASSGAGNGYTF.

CDR3 coding DNA: TGTGCCAGCAGTTTAACCACAGGGGTCTATGGCTACACCTTC. Protein: CASSLTTGVYGYTF. The chain couples TRBV28 to TRBJ1-2; TRBD1 aligns across 7 bases. CDR1 MDHEN and CDR2 SYDVKM come from the germline V gene. The V segment lost 2 bases and the J segment 4 bases; nucleotides outside the gene matches: 4. The CDR3 runs to 14 residues.

The rearrangement links TRBV5-6 to TRBJ1-1, with a tentative D call TRBD1 (5 bases). Per germline, CDR1 SGHDT and CDR2 YYEEEE. The ends were cut back, 0 bases at V and 0 bases at J, with 12 bases in the middle. CDR3 length: 16 amino acids. The CDR3 sequence is CASSLDLGTMNTEAFF. Written as DNA, the CDR3 is TGTGCCAGCAGCTTGGACCTCGGGACTATGAACACTGAAGCTTTCTTT.